This T cell receptor beta chain was identified during a study of cytomegalovirus exposure and HLA in healthy donors (TCRdb year 2017). Study-level background: An earlier analysis of approximately 600 of the donors reported 250 to 350 Gb of sequence data and 120 million or so unique TCR beta sequences from approximately 180 million T cells. Roughly 300 gigabases of sequencing data and around 85 million unique TCR sequences made up an early release that covered approximately 650 HLA-typed donors. Of the approximately 370 genotyped donors, approximately 81% were placed in the genetic ancestry cluster associated with self-reported Caucasian donors. The study aimed to test whether signatures of past pathogen exposure could be identified by cataloging public T cell receptors. The T cell repertoires of 666 subjects were profiled by immunosequencing and related to cytomegalovirus serostatus. Besides the first cohort of roughly 700 subjects, a separate validation cohort made up of 120 different subjects was used. To predict cytomegalovirus infection status, the study combined high-throughput TCR immunosequencing, statistical association of individual TCRs with disease status, and machine learning. In a later analysis, previously published TCR beta repertoires from about 640 donors were re-analyzed and high-resolution HLA genotyping was added so that TCR occurrence patterns could be studied. In the later analysis, no new phenotypic data were used to find candidate immune exposures; instead, reliance was placed on TCR beta sequences and their occurrence across donors. An earlier analysis of 587 of the donors applied high-throughput TCR beta sequencing to assess whether each TCR beta V gene segment acted as functional or pseudogenic. Alongside the repertoire data, information on donor age, sex, ethnicity and CMV serostatus was compiled. A later genetic analysis took genome-wide SNP genotypes for about 55% of the 666 donors and used that subset as a discovery cohort. Every repertoire in the discovery cohort had been generated on one and the same sequencing platform. HLA typing covered class I and class II loci at four-digit resolution. The number of donors typed differed by locus, with 629-630 for A, B, C, DRB1 and DQB1, more than 500 for DQA1, over 600 for DPA1, and about 450 for DPB1. Because of strong linkage in the cohort, four to six DR-DQ haplotypes were treated as single units for association and clustering. Among 300 to 500 genotyped donors of the cohort, an average of approximately 240,000 unique TCR beta nucleotide sequences was sequenced per donor, of which about 19% were non-productive. What the study reported, not specific to this receptor: Because counts were too low, more than 15 rarely observed V segments, including chromosome 9 orphons, were left out of the earlier analysis of approximately 500 of the donors. CMV serostatus was the only immune exposure information available for the cohort. A further reported finding was that TCR beta sequences accurately predicted the HLA-A and HLA-B alleles for most subjects in the first cohort. In this cohort, only TCR beta chains were sequenced, and detectable features were limited by the absence of alpha or paired-chain data. According to a later analysis, parvovirus B19, influenza, CMV and Epstein-Barr virus appeared linked to several top co-occurrence clusters. Presence/absence analyses assumed roughly uniform sequencing depth across donors, an assumption that may not hold. Correlated functional status among segregating V segments might be attributable to linkage disequilibrium, but an unknown experimental factor could not be ruled out. In a later analysis, the rate of TCR association differed among HLA loci, with DRB1 alleles having the most associated TCRs and HLA-C alleles having the fewest. Because HLA typing was unavailable for some donors at each locus, only the typed subset was used in association tests. Because the 87-base-pair reads could not distinguish some IMGT-functional V segments, including TRBV6-2 and TRBV6-3, those segments were excluded. An association between a missense DCLRE1C variant and V-gene and J-gene trimming of TCR beta chains was found in a later genetic analysis and replicated in an independent cohort. A later genetic analysis reported fewer N-insertions in productive TCRs among donors in an Asian-associated ancestry cluster than the roughly 690-donor mean. The authors suggested that the approach could potentially be generalized to other disease states and immunological phenotypes. The study listed around 160 TCR beta chains as associated with cytomegalovirus. In a later analysis, HLA-associated TCR beta chains showed more clonal expansion and lower generation probabilities than non-associated chains that were equally common. In a later analysis, 16,951 TCR beta sequences were associated with specific HLA alleles at a false discovery rate of 0.05. The classifier was reported to diagnose cytomegalovirus status with high specificity and sensitivity in both the original and validation cohorts. In an earlier analysis of more than 500 of the donors, most TCR beta V segments appeared in productive rearrangements about 87% or about 30% of the time, broadly matching IMGT annotations. Most TCR sequences were seen in very few donors, while some public TCRs were found in many individuals. Strong co-occurrence of HLA alleles, especially DR and DQ, made assigning TCR associations to individual alleles difficult. In vitro tests confirmed that a few of the cytomegalovirus-associated TCR beta chains recognize cytomegalovirus antigens. A cluster of highly shared sequence variants was judged likely to represent a technical artifact of the sequencing pipeline. A later analysis found that most CMV-associated TCR beta chains appeared HLA-restricted, with HLA associations seemingly driven largely by CMV exposure.

The CDR3 goes from the cysteine to the phenylalanine over 12 residues. Only CDR3 DNA remains: 36 bases, in frame from the first base. Deletion took 0 bases off V and 2 bases off J, with a span of 5 bases between the germline ends. CDR1 is given as GTSNPN and CDR2 as SVGIG, both from the germline V gene (reference sequence). In total, just over 650 healthy bone marrow donors made up the cohort. At the time of sampling, every cohort member was nominally healthy, though immune exposures that went unrecorded were likely present. The donor was CMV seronegative and belonged to the group of around 400 seronegative cohort members. A peripheral blood sample was provided by each donor, and peripheral blood mononuclear cells were used for TCR beta sequencing. Genomic DNA was extracted from the blood cell samples with the Qiagen DNeasy Blood Extraction Kit. The library was generated by the immunoSEQ multiplex PCR assay. The multiplex PCR relied on a mix of 60 forward primers for TCR Vbeta segments and 13 reverse primers for TCR Jbeta segments. The CDR3 region of rearranged TCR beta genes was amplified from genomic DNA with a multiplex PCR assay. The amplified TCR beta libraries were sequenced on the Illumina HiSeq System as 87-base-pair reads. As for how the authors treated the data: In a later analysis, tens of millions of unique TCR beta chains were counted across the approximately 670 repertoires, and approximately 9.9 million of these chains were shared by at least two donors. To remove PCR and sequencing errors, raw reads were error-corrected and collapsed into unique sequences using a nearest-neighbor algorithm that merged closely related sequences. V, D and J gene segments were assigned by aligning CDR3 sequences to IMGT reference sequences. Each retained sequence needed at least a six-nucleotide match to both a V gene segment and a J gene segment. A rearrangement was called productive if the CDR3 had no stop codons and remained in frame with V and J, and every other rearrangement was called non-productive. Following IMGT convention, CDR3 was defined as the stretch from the second conserved V-encoded cysteine up to the conserved J-encoded phenylalanine. Sequences without an unambiguous match to a single V gene segment were excluded from the earlier analysis of about 600 of the donors. An earlier analysis of 500 to 600 of the donors classified V segments as functional when productive rearrangements were above 56.7% and as segregating when the standard deviation between donors was above 5%. A statistical classification framework was developed to diagnose cytomegalovirus status using the catalog of TCR beta chain sequences. In a later analysis, TCR nucleotide sequences were compared against IMGT/GENE-DB human TR gene sequences so that V and J genes could be assigned. Using the TCRdist pipeline, a later analysis assigned CDR3 sequences along with most-parsimonious VDJ recombination scenarios. In a later analysis, each TCR beta chain was defined by its CDR3 amino acid sequence together with its V-gene family, and reads without a unique V-gene family were excluded. A later analysis removed 592 highly shared, low-generation-probability nucleotide sequences to deal with suspected cross-contamination and a sequencing artifact. A later analysis calculated a clonal expansion index for each public chain from normalized within-repertoire ranks of inferred template counts. Generation probabilities in a later analysis came from a VDJ recombination model fitted to out-of-frame rearrangements, and those results were checked against IGoR. A later analysis scored TCR-TCR, TCR-HLA and TCR-CMV co-occurrence with hypergeometric tests, applying a repertoire-size bias correction to TCR pairs. False discovery rates were estimated in a later analysis by permuting HLA or CMV assignments 20 times. A later analysis grouped co-occurring TCRs with DBSCAN, adding TCRdist sequence similarity when clustering within HLA-allele-positive subsets. Repertoires with fewer than 30,000 or more than 120,000 public chains were left out of co-occurrence clustering, as were a few repertoires with anomalous nucleotide sharing. This is the immuneACCESS table as TCRdb keeps it, with only in-frame sequences that have V and J called. A part of the clones is gone; compared with another copy, unresolved V genes explain less than half, and the rest is unexplained. The D gene and trimming were derived from the DNA, and the V and J assignments and clone size from that table. For this sample there are around 150,000 clones; about 80% appear just once. The top ten constitute about 4.7% of the sample.

About this clone: The target of this receptor is not known. Base qualities are missing; no much larger clone stands one base away.

This clonotype was sampled from a male donor in good health and CMV-seronegative. This sequence uses TRBV30 and TRBJ2-7, with the D gene not confidently named. Sequenced sample: PBMCs. The base sequence is TGTGCCTGGAGTGTATCAGCCTACGAGCAGTACTTC. Its coded protein is CAWSVSAYEQYF.